The entry below describes one T cell receptor beta chain. It lacks a known antigen. No much larger clone is present one base from it, and per-base qualities are unavailable. The data were taken from a study of blood T cell repertoires in COVID-19 (dated by TCRdb to 2020 to 2022). The study in broad terms: Samples from collaborators originated in the United States, Italy and Spain and spanned both the acute and convalescent phases of COVID-19. The prospective study material was composed of cDNA or gDNA derived from T cells, B-cell-depleted T cells, or PBMCs. The dataset comprised deeply sampled blood TCRbeta repertoires from subjects exposed to, actively infected with, or recovered from COVID-19. The repertoires were released in a freely available public database meant as a resource for research on the immune response to SARS-CoV-2. The samples were drawn from two sources: the first 160 participants of the ongoing ImmuneRACE study, and about 1,300 subjects contributed by 6 global collaborators. Sample metadata almost always included a de-identified subject ID, COVID-19 status, age in years and sex. Where available, HLA class I and class II types were obtained from metadata supplied by the sample provider rather than from assay-based typing.

Based on the germline V gene (reference sequence), the CDR1 and CDR2 sequences are MNHEY and SMNVEV. Between the V and J ends, shortened by 3 bases and 8 bases respectively, the junction contains 14 bases. Including cysteine and phenylalanine, the CDR3 has 14 amino acids. CDR3 DNA is the only sequence kept; it has 42 bases, read in frame from the first base. Each collaborating institution followed its own protocols to collect whole blood in K2EDTA tubes. Collaborator samples were shipped for TCRbeta analysis as frozen whole blood, isolated PBMCs, or DNA extracted from either sample type. Here is what the overall study found, with its caveats: How much clinical and demographic metadata was included differed by source and by participant, and the metadata was provided uncurated.

The immunoSEQ Assay, a bias-controlled multiplex PCR, was used to amplify TCRbeta CDR3 regions from genomic DNA. The authors' analysis ran thus. The number of nucleated cells in each sample was estimated from the amplification of reference gene primers within the assay. Sequence reads were collapsed and filtered to measure the absolute abundance of every unique TCRbeta CDR3 rearrangement. For each sample, productive Simpson clonality was calculated as the square root of Simpson's diversity index across productive rearrangements. TCRdb carries this immuneACCESS record with in-frame sequences only. Its versions omit some clonotypes, under half of them owing to an unresolved V gene in the studies checked, with the rest unexplained. The V and J calls and clone size were taken over from that table, and D and trimming were inferred from the DNA. For this sample there are tens of thousands of clones; 85% to 90% appear just once. The leading ten clones occupy 1.7% of the sample.

What was sequenced was peripheral blood. In this chain, TRBV27 is recombined with TRBJ1-5; the D gene is not confidently resolved. The sequence was collected from a woman aged 55-69 years with active COVID-19. The DNA is as follows: TGTGCCAGCAGTTTCCGACAAGGTAGTGAGCCCCAGCATTTT. Its coded protein is CASSFRQGSEPQHF.